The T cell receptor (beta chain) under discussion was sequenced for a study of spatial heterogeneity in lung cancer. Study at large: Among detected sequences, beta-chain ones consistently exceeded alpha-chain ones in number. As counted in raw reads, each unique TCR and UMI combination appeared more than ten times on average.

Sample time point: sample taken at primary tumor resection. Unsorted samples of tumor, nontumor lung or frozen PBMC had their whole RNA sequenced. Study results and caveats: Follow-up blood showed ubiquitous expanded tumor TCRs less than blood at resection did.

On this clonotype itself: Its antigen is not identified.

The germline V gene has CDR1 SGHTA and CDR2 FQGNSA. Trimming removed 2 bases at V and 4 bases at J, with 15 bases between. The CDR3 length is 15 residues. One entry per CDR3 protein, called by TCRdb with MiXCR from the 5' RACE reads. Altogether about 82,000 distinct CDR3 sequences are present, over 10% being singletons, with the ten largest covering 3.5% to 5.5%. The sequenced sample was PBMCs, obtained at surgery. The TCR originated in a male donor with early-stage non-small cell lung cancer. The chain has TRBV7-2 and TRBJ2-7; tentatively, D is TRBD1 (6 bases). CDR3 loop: CASSLTGQDFYEQYF. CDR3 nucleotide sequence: TGTGCCAGCAGCTTAACGGGACAAGACTTTTACGAGCAGTACTTC.